A selection of T cell receptor beta chains follows, all from one sample in a study of regulatory T cells in long-lasting Graves disease. One entry per CDR3 protein results from TCRdb running MiXCR on the multiplex PCR reads. The profile covers roughly 400,000 distinct CDR3 sequences, with around 16% appearing a single time and roughly 8% taken by the ten largest. These data were also filed under a second study, of T cells in Graves' hyperthyroidism and ophthalmopathy.

The input for sequencing was peripheral blood mononuclear cells (PBMCs), taken at new diagnosis, from a patient treated with antithyroid drugs. The receptors shown here come from a woman in her 40s with Graves disease. The CDR3 runs from the conserved cysteine through the conserved F or W. Each record gives: V gene, clone size, D gene, J gene, CDR3 protein, CDR3 DNA. A D gene is named only where the DNA matches it firmly. Clone size is stated in some rows and not others, as once, few, many or a class when expanded.

v_call: TRBV4-3
clone_size: few
d_call: .
j_call: TRBJ2-7
cdr3_aa: CASSQDPSEGSYEQYF
cdr3_nt: TGCGCCAGCAGCCAAGATCCGTCCGAGGGCTCCTACGAGCAGTACTTC

v_call: TRBV20-1
clone_size: many
d_call: .
j_call: TRBJ2-7
cdr3_aa: CSARVTDTYEQYF
cdr3_nt: TGCAGTGCTAGAGTTACTGACACCTACGAGCAGTACTTC

v_call: TRBV12-3/TRBV12-4
clone_size: few
d_call: TRBD1
j_call: TRBJ1-4
cdr3_aa: CASSRRDRGLANEKLFF
cdr3_nt: TGTGCCAGCAGTCGGAGGGACAGGGGGCTGGCTAATGAAAAACTGTTTTTT

v_call: TRBV7-8
clone_size: many
d_call: .
j_call: TRBJ2-1
cdr3_aa: CASSVGWGNEQFF
cdr3_nt: TGTGCCAGCAGCGTGGGCTGGGGCAATGAGCAGTTCTTC

v_call: TRBV28
clone_size: .
d_call: .
j_call: TRBJ2-5
cdr3_aa: CASNIRGEGETQYF
cdr3_nt: TGTGCCAGCAACATCCGAGGAGAGGGAGAGACCCAGTACTTC

v_call: TRBV24-1
clone_size: .
d_call: .
j_call: TRBJ1-5
cdr3_aa: CATSDPGFGNQPQHF
cdr3_nt: TGTGCCACCAGTGACCCAGGGTTCGGTAATCAGCCCCAGCATTTT

v_call: TRBV19
clone_size: many
d_call: .
j_call: TRBJ2-1
cdr3_aa: CASSIGPARDEQFF
cdr3_nt: TGTGCCAGTAGTATAGGACCAGCTAGGGATGAGCAGTTCTTC

v_call: TRBV11-2
clone_size: .
d_call: TRBD1
j_call: TRBJ2-3
cdr3_aa: CASSLYRDRGLPDTQYF
cdr3_nt: TGTGCCAGCAGCTTGTACAGGGACAGGGGGCTGCCAGATACGCAGTATTTT

v_call: TRBV19
clone_size: .
d_call: .
j_call: TRBJ2-5
cdr3_aa: CASSIRTLETQYF
cdr3_nt: TGTGCCAGTAGTATCCGAACTTTGGAGACCCAGTACTTC

v_call: TRBV20-1
clone_size: few
d_call: TRBD1
j_call: TRBJ1-2
cdr3_aa: CSATLPGGWGYTF
cdr3_nt: TGCAGTGCTACCCTACCAGGGGGCTGGGGCTACACCTTC

v_call: TRBV5-1
clone_size: .
d_call: TRBD1
j_call: TRBJ2-7
cdr3_aa: CASSYGTDPYEQYF
cdr3_nt: TGCGCCAGCAGCTACGGGACAGATCCCTACGAGCAGTACTTC

v_call: TRBV20-1
clone_size: .
d_call: .
j_call: TRBJ2-3
cdr3_aa: CSARPNTDTQYF
cdr3_nt: TGCAGTGCTAGGCCTAACACAGATACGCAGTATTTT

v_call: TRBV28
clone_size: many
d_call: .
j_call: TRBJ1-4
cdr3_aa: CASSPGTDNEKLFF
cdr3_nt: TGTGCCAGCAGTCCCGGGACGGATAATGAAAAACTGTTTTTT

v_call: TRBV30
clone_size: .
d_call: .
j_call: TRBJ2-4
cdr3_aa: CAMALGRIIAKNIQYF
cdr3_nt: TGTGCCATGGCACTGGGACGGATAATAGCCAAAAACATTCAGTACTTC

v_call: TRBV19
clone_size: few
d_call: TRBD1
j_call: TRBJ2-2
cdr3_aa: CASARDRDTGELFF
cdr3_nt: TGTGCCAGTGCACGGGACAGGGATACCGGGGAGCTGTTTTTT

v_call: TRBV27
clone_size: many
d_call: TRBD2
j_call: TRBJ2-1
cdr3_aa: CASSRPGLAQEQFF
cdr3_nt: TGTGCCAGCAGTAGACCGGGACTAGCGCAGGAGCAGTTCTTC

v_call: TRBV12-3/TRBV12-4
clone_size: few
d_call: .
j_call: TRBJ1-2
cdr3_aa: CASSRLIGGYTF
cdr3_nt: TGTGCCAGCAGCCGGCTGATTGGAGGCTACACCTTC

v_call: TRBV5-1
clone_size: many
d_call: TRBD2
j_call: TRBJ2-1
cdr3_aa: CASRLAGLANNEQFF
cdr3_nt: TGCGCCAGCAGGCTTGCGGGACTAGCAAACAATGAGCAGTTCTTC

v_call: TRBV7-9
clone_size: .
d_call: .
j_call: TRBJ1-5
cdr3_aa: CASSLGGRGLQPQHF
cdr3_nt: TGTGCCAGCAGCTTAGGGGGGCGGGGGCTTCAGCCCCAGCATTTT

v_call: TRBV6-5
clone_size: few
d_call: .
j_call: TRBJ2-1
cdr3_aa: CASSYGGQQFF
cdr3_nt: TGTGCCAGCAGTTACGGGGGACAGCAGTTCTTC

v_call: TRBV12-3/TRBV12-4
clone_size: .
d_call: .
j_call: TRBJ2-1
cdr3_aa: CASSRLWNTGEQFF
cdr3_nt: TGTGCCAGCAGTAGACTCTGGAACACCGGGGAGCAGTTCTTC

v_call: TRBV6-5
clone_size: .
d_call: TRBD2
j_call: TRBJ2-1
cdr3_aa: CASSYFRTSGSSYNEQFF
cdr3_nt: TGTGCCAGCAGTTACTTCCGGACTAGCGGGAGCTCCTACAATGAGCAGTTCTTC

v_call: TRBV12-3/TRBV12-4
clone_size: many
d_call: .
j_call: TRBJ1-2
cdr3_aa: CASSSVSFNYGYTF
cdr3_nt: TGTGCCAGCAGTTCTGTCTCATTTAACTATGGCTACACCTTC

v_call: TRBV7-8
clone_size: many
d_call: TRBD1
j_call: TRBJ2-7
cdr3_aa: CASSLSGTVTYEQYF
cdr3_nt: TGTGCCAGCAGCCTCTCCGGGACAGTCACCTACGAGCAGTACTTC

v_call: TRBV13
clone_size: many
d_call: TRBD2
j_call: TRBJ2-5
cdr3_aa: CASSSVAGGPQETQYF
cdr3_nt: TGTGCCAGCAGCTCTGTAGCGGGAGGGCCTCAAGAGACCCAGTACTTC

v_call: TRBV7-3
clone_size: many
d_call: TRBD2
j_call: TRBJ2-3
cdr3_aa: CASSRTLAGGGDTQYF
cdr3_nt: TGTGCCAGCAGCCGTACACTAGCGGGGGGAGGAGATACGCAGTATTTT

v_call: TRBV14
clone_size: many
d_call: TRBD1
j_call: TRBJ2-1
cdr3_aa: CASSLRDRAYNEQFF
cdr3_nt: TGTGCCAGCAGCCTCCGGGACAGAGCCTACAATGAGCAGTTCTTC

v_call: TRBV7-2
clone_size: many
d_call: TRBD2
j_call: TRBJ2-5
cdr3_aa: CASSLAYGGAYQETQYF
cdr3_nt: TGTGCCAGCAGCTTAGCGTACGGGGGGGCGTACCAAGAGACCCAGTACTTC

v_call: TRBV7-2
clone_size: many
d_call: .
j_call: TRBJ2-7
cdr3_aa: CASSPSFTGDEQYF
cdr3_nt: TGTGCCAGCAGTCCGTCGTTTACGGGAGACGAGCAGTACTTC

v_call: TRBV12-3/TRBV12-4
clone_size: many
d_call: TRBD2
j_call: TRBJ2-5
cdr3_aa: CASSLGLAEQETQYF
cdr3_nt: TGTGCCAGCAGTTTAGGGCTAGCGGAACAAGAGACCCAGTACTTC

v_call: TRBV7-3
clone_size: few
d_call: .
j_call: TRBJ2-5
cdr3_aa: CASSLTTGVGETQYF
cdr3_nt: TGTGCCAGCAGCTTAACGACGGGAGTCGGTGAGACCCAGTACTTC

v_call: TRBV9
clone_size: many
d_call: .
j_call: TRBJ2-5
cdr3_aa: CASSVGSGNQETQYF
cdr3_nt: TGTGCCAGCAGCGTAGGCTCAGGGAATCAAGAGACCCAGTACTTC

v_call: TRBV12-3/TRBV12-4
clone_size: many
d_call: .
j_call: TRBJ2-7
cdr3_aa: CASSLASAYEQYF
cdr3_nt: TGTGCCAGCAGTTTAGCTTCAGCCTACGAGCAGTACTTC

v_call: TRBV19
clone_size: many
d_call: TRBD2
j_call: TRBJ2-5
cdr3_aa: CASSRAGGPRGETQYF
cdr3_nt: TGTGCCAGTAGCAGAGCGGGAGGGCCGAGAGGAGAGACCCAGTACTTC

v_call: TRBV5-4
clone_size: few
d_call: .
j_call: TRBJ2-7
cdr3_aa: CASSQDAYEQYF
cdr3_nt: TGTGCCAGCTCCCAAGATGCCTACGAGCAGTACTTC

v_call: TRBV5-6
clone_size: .
d_call: .
j_call: TRBJ2-2
cdr3_aa: CASTRDQNTRELFF
cdr3_nt: TGTGCCAGCACCCGAGACCAGAACACCAGGGAGCTGTTTTTT

v_call: TRBV30
clone_size: many
d_call: .
j_call: TRBJ1-4
cdr3_aa: CAWSVTRQSEKLFF
cdr3_nt: TGTGCCTGGAGTGTAACCAGACAGAGTGAAAAACTGTTTTTT

v_call: TRBV7-2
clone_size: many
d_call: .
j_call: TRBJ1-6
cdr3_aa: CASSLYNSPLHF
cdr3_nt: TGTGCCAGCAGCTTGTACAATTCACCCCTCCACTTT